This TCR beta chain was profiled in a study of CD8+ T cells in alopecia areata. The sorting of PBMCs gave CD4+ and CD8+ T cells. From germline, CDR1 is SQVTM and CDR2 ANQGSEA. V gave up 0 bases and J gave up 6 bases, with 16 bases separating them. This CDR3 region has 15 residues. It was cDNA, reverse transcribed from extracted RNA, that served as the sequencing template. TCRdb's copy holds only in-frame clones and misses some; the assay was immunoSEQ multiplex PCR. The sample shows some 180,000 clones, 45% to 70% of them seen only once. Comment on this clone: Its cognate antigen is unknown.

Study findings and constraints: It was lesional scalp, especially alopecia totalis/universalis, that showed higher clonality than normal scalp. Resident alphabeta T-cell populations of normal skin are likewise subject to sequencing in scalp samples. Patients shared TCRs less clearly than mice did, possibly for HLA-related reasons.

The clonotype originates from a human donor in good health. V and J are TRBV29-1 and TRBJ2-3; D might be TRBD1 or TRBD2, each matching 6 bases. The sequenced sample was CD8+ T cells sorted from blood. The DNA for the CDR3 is TGCAGCGTTGAAGATCCCGGGGGCGACTTGGATACGCAGTATTTT. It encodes CSVEDPGGDLDTQYF.